The 28 T cell receptor beta chains given below trace back to one sample, sequenced in a study of T-cell memory formation after mild COVID-19. MiXCR was run by TCRdb on the 5' RACE reads, yielding one entry per CDR3 protein. The data hold fewer than 650,000 distinct CDR3 sequences, with roughly 17% observed a single time. The material sequenced was PBMCs or a T cell subset sorted from them (not recorded which). The receptors here all came from an adult woman who had mild COVID-19 (a few samples of this study predate the infection). Cell type and time point are not known.

The J gene is TRBJ2-2, the V gene TRBV7-6, with TRBD1 as a possible D gene (6 bases). Between the trimmed V and J ends, which lost 2 bases and 1 base, there was a span of 8 bases. Germline V gives CDR1 SGHVS, CDR2 FNYEAQ. CDR3 size: 15 residues. The CDR3 DNA follows: TGTGCCAGCAGCTTATTACAGGGGAACACCGGGGAGCTGTTTTTT. It is translated as CASSLLQGNTGELFF.

This rearrangement joins TRBV9 to TRBJ2-5, with D tentatively TRBD2 (5 bases). The germline V gene encodes CDR1 SGDLS and CDR2 YYNGEE. Trimming shortened V by 0 bases and J by 5 bases, and 11 bases separated the two germline ends. The CDR3 sequence is 14 residues long. Here the CDR3 reads CASSVGRDWETQYF. DNA for the CDR3: TGTGCCAGCAGCGTAGGTCGGGATTGGGAGACCCAGTACTTC. The variable domain in full, completed from reference TRBV9 and TRBJ2-5, reads DSGVTQTPKHLITATGQRVTLRCSPRSGDLSVYWYQQSLDQGLQFLIQYYNGEERAKGNILERFSAQQFPDLHSELNLSSLELGDSALYFCASSVGRDWETQYFGPGTRLLVL.

The genes are TRBV6-5 and TRBJ1-2; TRBD1 is a possible D gene (5 bases). Germline values: CDR1 MNHEY, CDR2 SVGAGI. V lost 2 bases and J lost 8, with 21 bases in between. The CDR3 length is 16 residues. The CDR3 protein is CASSYSQGYEFVGYTF. The CDR3 DNA sequence: TGTGCCAGCAGTTACAGTCAGGGATACGAATTTGTGGGCTACACCTTC.

This clonotype was observed a few times. The chain has TRBV5-1 and TRBJ2-4; the match to TRBD2 covers 7 bases. Germline CDR1 SGHRS, CDR2 YFSETQ. The CDR3 has 13 amino acids. V lost 0 bases and J lost 7; bases outside the gene matches: 1. The CDR3 here is CASSLGEGNIQYF. The CDR3 DNA reads TGCGCCAGCAGCTTGGGGGAGGGGAACATTCAGTACTTC.

This clonotype was observed a handful of times. The V gene is TRBV20-1, the J gene TRBJ2-1; 8 bases fit TRBD2. The junction had 8 bases not matched to a gene; V was cut back by 3 bases and J by 4 bases. The CDR3 has 15 amino acids. Germline V CDR1 and CDR2: DFQATT, SNEGSKA (reference sequence). The CDR3 coding sequence is TGCAGTGCTAGTTGGGGTAGCGGGAATTACAATGAGCAGTTCTTC. Translated, it gives CSASWGSGNYNEQFF.

This clonotype was recorded many times. V gene TRBV27 combines with J gene TRBJ2-3, with D unclear. V lost 7 bases and J lost 0, with 5 bases in between. CDR1 is MNHEY, CDR2 SMNVEV, per germline (reference sequence). This CDR3 has 12 amino acids. CDR3 bases: TGTGCCAGCACATCCAGCACAGATACGCAGTATTTT. It encodes CASTSSTDTQYF.

This clonotype was counted at least ten times. The CDR3 spells CASSGVNTEAFF. The CDR3 nucleotides read TGTGCCAGCAGCGGAGTCAACACTGAAGCTTTCTTT. V is TRBV9 and J is TRBJ1-1; D remains ambiguous. The CDR3 loop spans 12 amino acids. Trimming took 3 bases from V and 2 from J, leaving 5 bases between them. Germline V gives CDR1 SGDLS, CDR2 YYNGEE.

In this sample, this clonotype turned up a few times. The J gene is TRBJ2-1, the V gene TRBV18, with TRBD2 as a possible D gene (5 bases). CDR1 and CDR2 (germline): KGHSH, LQKENI. The CDR3 sequence is 16 residues long. V lost 1 base and J lost 8, with 18 bases in between. The CDR3 region is CASSPQGVDRFHEQFF. Here the CDR3 DNA reads TGTGCCAGCTCACCACAGGGAGTAGATAGATTCCATGAGCAGTTCTTC.

This chain connects TRBV7-2 to TRBJ2-3, with D possibly being TRBD2 (5 bases). The CDR3 is 15 amino acids. Per the germline V gene, CDR1 is SGHTA and CDR2 is FQGNSA. V lost 2 bases to trimming and J lost 4 bases, with 13 bases between them. The chain's CDR3 is CASSLPSLSADTQYF. CDR3 nucleotides: TGTGCCAGCAGCTTACCTAGCCTCTCCGCAGATACGCAGTATTTT.

The chain couples TRBV20-1 to TRBJ2-3, with 8 positions matching TRBD1. This CDR3 is 15 amino acids long. Germline assignment: CDR1 DFQATT and CDR2 SNEGSKA (reference sequence). V lost 3 bases and J lost 4; bases outside the gene matches: 9. The CDR3 coding sequence is TGCAGTGCTAGCGAACCCGACAGGGGCGCAGATACGCAGTATTTT. This codes for CSASEPDRGADTQYF.

This clonotype has at least ten counts. The chain couples TRBV3-1 to TRBJ2-5; D gene uncertain. The CDR3 sequence is 17 residues long. The ends were cut back, 0 bases at V and 4 bases at J, with 18 bases in the middle. CDR1 is LGHDT, CDR2 YNNKEL, per germline (reference sequence). The CDR3 protein is CASSQDNAAETRETQYF. CDR3 sequence (DNA): TGTGCCAGCAGCCAAGATAACGCGGCGGAGACAAGAGAGACCCAGTACTTC.

This rearrangement joins TRBV24-1 to TRBJ2-1; 10 bases align to TRBD2. Germline assignment: CDR1 KGHDR and CDR2 SFDVKD. The CDR3 length is 15 residues. Germline trimming cut 6 bases from V and 7 bases from J; bases unmatched to any gene: 8. CDR3 sequence (DNA): TGTGCCACCAGTATCAGCGGGAGGGCCGGGAATGAGCAGTTCTTC. Residues: CATSISGRAGNEQFF.

This clonotype was counted only a few times. CDR3 in DNA: TGTGCCATCAGTGAGTCAGAAGCGGGAGGAGAGGGGAGCACAGATACGCAGTATTTT. Translated: CAISESEAGGEGSTDTQYF. The chain employs TRBV10-3 and TRBJ2-3; the match to TRBD2 covers 9 bases. Germline V gene sequence: CDR1 ENHRY, CDR2 SYGVKD. This CDR3 is built from 19 residues. The V segment lost 0 bases and the J segment 0 bases; nucleotides outside the gene matches: 10.

The chain links TRBV7-9 to TRBJ1-4; 8 nucleotides match TRBD1. Germline V CDR1 and CDR2: SEHNR, FQNEAQ (reference sequence). This CDR3 spans 17 amino acids. V shed 5 bases, J shed 5 bases, and the junction held 13 bases outside the gene matches. CDR3 DNA sequence: TGTGCCAGCAGCAAAGACAGGGGCGAGGAGGGGAATGAAAAACTGTTTTTT. Protein product: CASSKDRGEEGNEKLFF.

This clonotype was counted ten times or more. V gene TRBV15 combines with J gene TRBJ2-4; TRBD1 matches at 8 bases. The CDR3 has 16 residues. Germline V CDR1 and CDR2: LNHNV, YYDKDF (reference sequence). V was pared by 2 bases and J by 1 base, with 4 bases of the junction left unmatched. DNA of the CDR3: TGTGCCACCAGCAGACCGTGGACAGGGGCCAAAAACATTCAGTACTTC. This gives the protein CATSRPWTGAKNIQYF.

V usage is TRBV5-1 and J usage is TRBJ2-7; 9 bases match TRBD2. V gave up 1 base and J gave up 2 bases; unmatched junction bases: 4. The CDR3 loop spans 15 amino acids. The germline V gene encodes CDR1 SGHRS and CDR2 YFSETQ. The CDR3 region has the DNA TGCGCCAGCAGCTTGCTTGCTAGCGGGACCTACGAGCAGTACTTC. Amino acid sequence: CASSLLASGTYEQYF.

A few counts support this clonotype. The CDR3 sequence: CSVDQGGTEAFF. The CDR3 region has the DNA TGCAGCGTTGACCAGGGAGGCACTGAAGCTTTCTTT. This chain links TRBV29-1 with TRBJ1-1; D possibly corresponds to TRBD1 (5 bases). V was clipped by 3 bases and J by 4 bases, with 9 bases between them. The CDR3 is 12 amino acids. CDR1 SQVTM and CDR2 ANQGSEA come from the germline V gene.

This clonotype was found many times. This chain joins TRBV5-6 and TRBJ1-6, with D unclear. This CDR3 has 16 residues. Germline CDR1 reads SGHDT; CDR2 reads YYEEEE. Trimming took 0 bases from V and 7 from J, leaving 14 bases between them. CDR3 amino acids: CASSLEAGRANSPLHF. The CDR3 nucleotides are TGTGCCAGCAGCTTGGAGGCAGGTCGGGCCAATTCACCCCTCCACTTT.

This chain connects TRBV9 to TRBJ1-1; TRBD1 matches 8 bases. The ends lost 1 base at V and 3 bases at J; junction bases unmatched: 5. The CDR3 runs to 15 residues. Germline V lookup: CDR1 SGDLS, CDR2 YYNGEE. The CDR3 nucleotides read TGTGCCAGCAGCGTAAGGATGACAGGGGACACTGAAGCTTTCTTT. Translating it yields CASSVRMTGDTEAFF.

This clonotype turned up a few times. The rearrangement links TRBV6-5 to TRBJ2-2, with unresolved D. Looked up from germline, CDR1 is MNHEY and CDR2 is SVGAGI. The CDR3 is 14 residues long. With 5 bases removed from V and 2 bases from J, the gap between germline ends came to 9 bases. DNA for the CDR3: TGTGCCAGCAGTACGGACGGCAACACCGGGGAGCTGTTTTTT. It yields the protein CASSTDGNTGELFF.

This clonotype was seen a few times. This sequence joins TRBV4-1 and TRBJ1-1, with D possibly TRBD1 on 5 matching bases. Trimming pared 4 bases from V and 1 base from J, leaving 10 bases between. The germline gives CDR1 MGHRA, CDR2 YSYEKL. The CDR3 spans 14 residues. In DNA, the CDR3 is TGCGCCAGCAGCCGAACGCAGGGGAACACTGAAGCTTTCTTT. It is translated as CASSRTQGNTEAFF.

The CDR3: CASSQTGTGGKGEQFF. CDR3 sequence (DNA): TGTGCCAGCAGTCAGACCGGGACAGGGGGTAAGGGGGAGCAGTTCTTC. V and J are TRBV13 and TRBJ2-1; 11 nucleotides line up with TRBD1. Germline CDR1 is PRHDT and CDR2 is FYEKMQ (reference sequence). The CDR3 contains 16 residues. V lost 6 bases, J lost 10 bases, and 14 bases stayed unmatched. The full variable domain, in which reference TRBV13 and TRBJ2-1 provide the parts outside the CDR3, is AAGVIQSPRHLIKEKRETATLKCYPIPRHDTVYWYQQGPGQDPQFLISFYEKMQSDKGSIPDRFSAQQFSDYHSELNMSSLELGDSALYFCASSQTGTGGKGEQFFGPGTRLTVL.

Many counts were recorded for this clonotype. V is TRBV7-6 and J is TRBJ2-7; D is unresolved. There are 12 residues in the CDR3. Germline assignment: CDR1 SGHVS and CDR2 FNYEAQ. Trimming removed 5 bases at V and 3 bases at J, with 8 bases between. CDR3 DNA: TGTGCCAGCAGCATAGTCGACTACGAGCAGTACTTC. As protein: CASSIVDYEQYF.

This chain connects TRBV5-1 to TRBJ2-1; TRBD2 matches 9 bases. Losses at the gene ends were 0 bases for V and 9 bases for J; bases not matched to a gene: 25. The CDR3 is 21 amino acids. Germline V gene sequence: CDR1 SGHRS, CDR2 YFSETQ. The CDR3, as DNA: TGCGCCAGCAGCTTGGCCAATGGTAGCGGGAGTTTCTATGCAGGTCTTGGTGAGCAGTTCTTC. It codes for CASSLANGSGSFYAGLGEQFF.

The rearrangement uses TRBV29-1 and TRBJ1-2; 8 bases are a match to TRBD1. Germline-derived CDR1 and CDR2 are SQVTM and ANQGSEA. J lost 5 bases, V lost 6 bases, and 11 bases had no gene match. This CDR3 comprises 14 residues. The CDR3 region is CSVATLTGGYGYTF. CDR3 DNA: TGCAGCGTGGCGACCCTAACAGGGGGTTATGGCTACACCTTC.

The rearrangement uses TRBV19 and TRBJ2-7; unclear D gene. Germline V gene sequence: CDR1 LNHDA, CDR2 SQIVND (reference sequence). The ends were cut back, 4 bases at V and 1 base at J, with 17 bases in the middle. CDR3 size: 16 residues. The CDR3 here is CASSTSHRSLSYEQYF. The CDR3 DNA is TGTGCCAGTAGTACCTCCCACCGGTCCCTTTCCTACGAGCAGTACTTC. Drawing the rest from reference TRBV19 and TRBJ2-7, the complete variable domain is DGGITQSPKYLFRKEGQNVTLSCEQNLNHDAMYWYRQDPGQGLRLIYYSQIVNDFQKGDIAEGYSVSREKKESFPLTVTSAQKNPTAFYLCASSTSHRSLSYEQYFGPGTRLTVT.

This chain joins TRBV9 and TRBJ2-7, with D perhaps matching TRBD2 (5 bases). Germline lookup yields CDR1 SGDLS and CDR2 YYNGEE. The V end was cut by 0 bases, the J end by 4 bases, with 8 bases between. CDR3 length equals 13 residues. Here the CDR3 reads CASSVVGGYEQYF. The CDR3 DNA reads as TGTGCCAGCAGCGTAGTTGGAGGATACGAGCAGTACTTC.

This clonotype came up a few times. The V and J genes are TRBV2 and TRBJ2-3, with D unresolved. V lost 3 bases to trimming and J lost 1 base, with 11 bases between them. Looked up from germline, CDR1 is SNHLY and CDR2 is FYNNEI. This CDR3 is 15 amino acids long. Written as DNA, the CDR3 is TGTGCCAGCAGTGATGAGGTAGCCGGCACAGATACGCAGTATTTT. Its protein is CASSDEVAGTDTQYF.